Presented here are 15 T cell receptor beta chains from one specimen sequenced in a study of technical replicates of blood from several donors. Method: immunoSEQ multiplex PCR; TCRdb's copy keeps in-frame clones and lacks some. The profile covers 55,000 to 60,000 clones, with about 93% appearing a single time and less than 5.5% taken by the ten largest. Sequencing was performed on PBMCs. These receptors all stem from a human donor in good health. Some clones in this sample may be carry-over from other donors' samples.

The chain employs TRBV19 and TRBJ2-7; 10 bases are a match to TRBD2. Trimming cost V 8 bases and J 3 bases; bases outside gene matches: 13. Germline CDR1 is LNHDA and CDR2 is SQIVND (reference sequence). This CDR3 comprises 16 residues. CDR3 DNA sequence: TGTGCCAGTCGGAGTAAAGCTAGCGGGGGAAACTACGAGCAGTACTTC. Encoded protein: CASRSKASGGNYEQYF.

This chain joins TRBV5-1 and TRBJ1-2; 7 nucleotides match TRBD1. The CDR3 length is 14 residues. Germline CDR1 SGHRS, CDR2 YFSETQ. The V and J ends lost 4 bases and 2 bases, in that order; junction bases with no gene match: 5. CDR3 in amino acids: CASSPTTGNYGYTF. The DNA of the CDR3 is TGCGCCAGCAGCCCAACGACAGGGAACTATGGCTACACCTTC.

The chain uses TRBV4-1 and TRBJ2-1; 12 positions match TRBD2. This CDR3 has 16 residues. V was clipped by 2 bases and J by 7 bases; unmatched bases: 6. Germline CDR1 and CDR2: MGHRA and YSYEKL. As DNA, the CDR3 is TGCGCCAGCAGCCAATCTAGCGGGGGGGCCTCGAATGAGCAGTTCTTC. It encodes CASSQSSGGASNEQFF.

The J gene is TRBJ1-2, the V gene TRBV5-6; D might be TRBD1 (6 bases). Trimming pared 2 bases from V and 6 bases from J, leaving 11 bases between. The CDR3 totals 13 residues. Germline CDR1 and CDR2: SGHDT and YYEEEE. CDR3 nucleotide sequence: TGTGCCAGCAGCTTAACAGGGTCACATGGCTACACCTTC. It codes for CASSLTGSHGYTF.

For the CDR3, the DNA is TGTGCCAGCAGTTACTCGTCTAGCGGGAGAAGGGAGCAGTACTTC. Protein: CASSYSSSGRREQYF. The V and J genes are TRBV6-5 and TRBJ2-7; 10 bases align to TRBD2. Per the germline V gene, CDR1 is MNHEY and CDR2 is SVGAGI. The CDR3 extends over 15 amino acids. The ends lost 0 bases at V and 7 bases at J; junction bases unmatched: 6.

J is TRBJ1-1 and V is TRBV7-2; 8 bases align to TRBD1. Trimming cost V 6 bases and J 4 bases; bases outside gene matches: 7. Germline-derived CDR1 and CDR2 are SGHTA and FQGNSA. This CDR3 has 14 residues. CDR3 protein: CASSFQGAGTEAFF. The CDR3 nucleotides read TGTGCCAGCAGTTTCCAGGGGGCAGGCACTGAAGCTTTCTTT.

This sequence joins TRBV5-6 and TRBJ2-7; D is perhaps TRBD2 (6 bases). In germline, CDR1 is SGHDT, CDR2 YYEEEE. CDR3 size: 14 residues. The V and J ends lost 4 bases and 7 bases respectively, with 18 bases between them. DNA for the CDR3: TGTGCCAGCAGCCTGCGGGACGGACGAGGGGAGCAGTACTTC. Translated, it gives CASSLRDGRGEQYF.

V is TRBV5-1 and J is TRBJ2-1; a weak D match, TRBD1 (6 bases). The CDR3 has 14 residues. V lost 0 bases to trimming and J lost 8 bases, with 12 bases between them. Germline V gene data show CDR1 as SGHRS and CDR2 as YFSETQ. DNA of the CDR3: TGCGCCAGCAGCTTGGGGGACAAGACAGATGAGCAGTTCTTC. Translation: CASSLGDKTDEQFF.

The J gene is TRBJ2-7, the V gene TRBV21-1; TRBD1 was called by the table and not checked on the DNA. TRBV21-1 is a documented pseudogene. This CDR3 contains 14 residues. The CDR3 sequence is CASTAGDRDHEQYF. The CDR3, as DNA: TGTGCCAGCACGGCTGGGGACAGGGACCACGAGCAGTACTTC.

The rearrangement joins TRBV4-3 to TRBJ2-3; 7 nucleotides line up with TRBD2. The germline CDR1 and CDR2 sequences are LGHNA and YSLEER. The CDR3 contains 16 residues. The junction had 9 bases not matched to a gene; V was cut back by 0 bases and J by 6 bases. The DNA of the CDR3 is TGCGCCAGCAGCCAAGAGGGTCCTAGCGGAGCGGATACGCAGTATTTT. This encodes CASSQEGPSGADTQYF.

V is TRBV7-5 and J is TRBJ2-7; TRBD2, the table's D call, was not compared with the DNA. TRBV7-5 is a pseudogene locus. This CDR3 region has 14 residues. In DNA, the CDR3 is TGTGTCAGAAAAGGAGCGCCAGTCACCTACGAGCAGTACTTC. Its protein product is CVRKGAPVTYEQYF.

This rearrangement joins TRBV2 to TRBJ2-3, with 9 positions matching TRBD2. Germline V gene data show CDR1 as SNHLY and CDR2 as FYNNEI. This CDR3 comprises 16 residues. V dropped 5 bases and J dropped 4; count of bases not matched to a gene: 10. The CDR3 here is CASSPQAGGIADTQYF. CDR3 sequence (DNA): TGTGCCAGCAGTCCCCAAGCGGGGGGCATCGCAGATACGCAGTATTTT.

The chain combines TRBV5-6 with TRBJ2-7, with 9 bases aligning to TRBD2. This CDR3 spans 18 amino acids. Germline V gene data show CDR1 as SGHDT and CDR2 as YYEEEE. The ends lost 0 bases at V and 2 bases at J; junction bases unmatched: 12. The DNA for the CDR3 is TGTGCCAGCAGCTTGGGGGGGCTAGCGGGGTTGGCGGCCTACGAGCAGTACTTC. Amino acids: CASSLGGLAGLAAYEQYF.

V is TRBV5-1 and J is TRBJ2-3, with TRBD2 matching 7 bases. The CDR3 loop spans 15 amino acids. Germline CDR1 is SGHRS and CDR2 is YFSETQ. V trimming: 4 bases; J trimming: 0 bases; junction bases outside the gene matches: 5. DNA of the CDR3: TGCGCCAGCAGCCCGCCGCGGGAGAGCACAGATACGCAGTATTTT. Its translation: CASSPPRESTDTQYF.

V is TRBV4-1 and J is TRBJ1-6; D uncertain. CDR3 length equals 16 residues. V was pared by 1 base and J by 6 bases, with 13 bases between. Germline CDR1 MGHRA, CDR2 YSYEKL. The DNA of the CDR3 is TGCGCCAGCAGCCAAGGTCGGCGGCAGATTAATTCACCCCTCCACTTT. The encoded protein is CASSQGRRQINSPLHF.